The 10 T cell receptor beta chains below come from one sample, sequenced in a study of identical twins. TCRdb itself ran the 5' RACE reads through MiXCR, one entry per CDR3 protein. Among approximately 210,000 distinct CDR3 sequences, 5% to 7% were seen once, and the ten largest hold approximately 15%. These data were also reused for a study on T cells expressing NK-cell markers.

Sequences were obtained from CD8+ T cells sorted from blood. These receptors were taken from a woman aged 18-29 years in good health.

This clonotype was picked up a small number of times. The rearrangement joins TRBV7-9 to TRBJ2-7; weak D call: TRBD1 (8 bases). The CDR3 is 15 residues long. Germline assignment: CDR1 SEHNR and CDR2 FQNEAQ (reference sequence). V was clipped by 5 bases and J by 3 bases, with 17 bases between them. CDR3 in DNA: TGTGCCAGCAGCGGGGGGGGGACAGGCCTCTACGAGCAGTACTTC. It translates to CASSGGGTGLYEQYF.

The genes are TRBV6-1 and TRBJ1-2, with D possibly matching TRBD1 (5 bases). The CDR3 is made up of 15 amino acids. The germline V and J ends were trimmed by 6 bases and 6 bases, with 20 bases remaining between them. Germline V gene sequence: CDR1 MNHNS, CDR2 SASEGT. The CDR3 DNA reads as TGTGCCAGCAGCTCGGGGACCTCGAAACATCATGGCTACACCTTC. It yields the protein CASSSGTSKHHGYTF.

This clonotype was found many times. The chain has TRBV20-1 and TRBJ2-1, with unresolved D. V dropped 0 bases and J dropped 0 bases, with 9 bases sitting between them. This CDR3 has 15 amino acids. Per the germline V gene, CDR1 is DFQATT and CDR2 is SNEGSKA (reference sequence). Written as DNA, the CDR3 is TGCAGTGCTAGAGATTTATCGGGCTCCTACAATGAGCAGTTCTTC. It is translated as CSARDLSGSYNEQFF.

This clonotype was counted a few times. The chain links TRBV29-1 to TRBJ1-1; D unclear. The germline V gene encodes CDR1 SQVTM and CDR2 ANQGSEA. CDR3 length: 12 residues. V was clipped by 7 bases and J by 0 bases, with 9 bases between them. In nucleotides, the CDR3 is TGCAGCGGGTGTAAGATGAACACTGAAGCTTTCTTT. This codes for CSGCKMNTEAFF.

This clonotype turned up a few times. The chain uses TRBV7-9 and TRBJ1-5; D is possibly TRBD1 (5 bases). The CDR3 totals 14 residues. Germline CDR1 SEHNR, CDR2 FQNEAQ (reference sequence). V was trimmed by 5 bases and J by 5 bases, leaving 13 bases between them. The DNA for the CDR3 is TGTGCCAGCAGCCTGGGGGTGTCCGATCAGCCCCAGCATTTT. Translated, it gives CASSLGVSDQPQHF.

The CDR3 spells CASSDSGIYNEQFF. The CDR3 region has the DNA TGTGCCAGTAGTGATAGCGGTATCTACAATGAGCAGTTCTTC. The chain joins TRBV19 to TRBJ2-1; TRBD2 might be the D (6 bases). The germline V gene encodes CDR1 LNHDA and CDR2 SQIVND (reference sequence). The V gene lost 5 bases and the J gene lost 3 bases, with 11 bases spanning the gap. This CDR3 is built from 14 residues.

Comment on this clonotype: This may be a read error: a much more frequent sequence differs by one nucleotide. The rearrangement uses TRBV4-3 and TRBJ2-7, with a tentative D call TRBD1 (6 bases). The germline V gene has CDR1 LGHNA and CDR2 YSLEER. The CDR3 runs 16 residues. V was clipped by 3 bases and J by 6 bases, with 21 bases between them. CDR3 coding DNA: TGCGCCAGCAGCCATTCCGAGACAGGTCCCCTGTGCGAGCAGTACTTC. Its translation is CASSHSETGPLCEQYF.

A remark on this clonotype: The germline gene is not matched at one end of the junction; a read error may be the cause. CDR3 sequence: CASSPPAGKYTDTKYF. CDR3 sequence (DNA): TGTGCCAGCAGCCCGCCGGCGGGAAAATACACAGATACGAAGTATTTT. V is TRBV9 and J is TRBJ2-3; D may be TRBD2 (6 bases). The germline V gene encodes CDR1 SGDLS and CDR2 YYNGEE. CDR3 length: 16 amino acids.

The chain is built from TRBV7-9 and TRBJ2-3, with D possibly being TRBD2 (6 bases). The germline V gene has CDR1 SEHNR and CDR2 FQNEAQ (reference sequence). With 5 bases removed from V and 8 bases from J, the gap between germline ends came to 20 bases. The CDR3 contains 15 residues. The CDR3 sequence: CASSVSVLREVTQYF. As DNA, the CDR3 is TGTGCCAGCAGCGTTAGCGTCCTAAGGGAGGTTACGCAGTATTTT.

This clonotype was detected only a few times. The chain combines TRBV24-1 with TRBJ2-5, with D perhaps TRBD2 (7 bases). V dropped 0 bases and J dropped 5 bases, with 12 bases sitting between them. The CDR3 consists of 15 residues. Germline CDR1 and CDR2: KGHDR and SFDVKD. The chain's CDR3 is CATSDLRGGRETQYF. CDR3 nucleotide sequence: TGTGCCACCAGTGATTTGAGGGGGGGCCGGGAGACCCAGTACTTC.